There are a few counts of the clone carrying this T cell receptor (beta chain). This entry belongs to a study of early T cells in non-severe SARS-CoV-2 infection. Study-level background: Chains from this unsorted whole-blood bulk RNA could not be paired.

Unique molecular identifiers were added to individual cDNA molecules. In TCRdb, the 5' RACE reads were re-called with MiXCR into one record per CDR3 protein. Of 65,000 to 95,000 distinct CDR3 sequences in the sample, 14% were seen once. V lost 5 bases, J lost 6 bases, and 19 bases lay in between. Germline V gives CDR1 SEHNR, CDR2 FQNEAQ (reference sequence). The CDR3 length is 15 residues. This TCR was sampled from an adult who was a healthcare worker with PCR-confirmed SARS-CoV-2 infection or an uninfected control (not recorded which). The chain uses TRBV7-9 and TRBJ1-2; D may be TRBD1 (6 bases). Specimen: whole blood. The CDR3 nucleotides read TGTGCCAGCAGCCTTGGAAAGGCAGGGGAAAATGGCTACACCTTC. It yields the protein CASSLGKAGENGYTF.